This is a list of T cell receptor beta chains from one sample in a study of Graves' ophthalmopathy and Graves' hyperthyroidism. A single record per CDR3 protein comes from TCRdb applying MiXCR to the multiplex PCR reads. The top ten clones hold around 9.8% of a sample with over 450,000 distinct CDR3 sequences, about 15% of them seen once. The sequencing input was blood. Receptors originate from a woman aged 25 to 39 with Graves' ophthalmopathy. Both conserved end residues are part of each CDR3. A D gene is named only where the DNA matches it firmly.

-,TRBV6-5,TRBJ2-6,CASSYSAAGANVLTF
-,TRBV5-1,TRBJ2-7,CASSLAWREEQYF
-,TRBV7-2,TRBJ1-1,CASSQTTGNTEAFF
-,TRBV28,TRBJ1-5,CASTSGRPQPQHF
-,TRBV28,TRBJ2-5,CASSLPGAQYF
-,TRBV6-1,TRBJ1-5,CASSEQGRANQPQHF
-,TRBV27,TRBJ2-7,CASSLKWQYYEQYF
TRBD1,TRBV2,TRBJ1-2,CASSGRGYNYGYTF
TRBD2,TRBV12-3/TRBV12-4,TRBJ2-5,CASSVAGGPGETQYF
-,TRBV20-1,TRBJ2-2,CSAESRLARNTGELFF
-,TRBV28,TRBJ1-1,CASTPGISTEAFF
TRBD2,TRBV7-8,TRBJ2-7,CASSLQRGREYEQYF
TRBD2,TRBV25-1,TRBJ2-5,CASSENPGGTSKTQYF
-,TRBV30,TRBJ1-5,CAWSSSRDQPQHF
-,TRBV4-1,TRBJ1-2,CASSQVRVANYGYTF
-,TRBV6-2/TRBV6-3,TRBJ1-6,CASREPGADDNSPLHF
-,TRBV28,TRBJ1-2,CASISPAGDLGYTF
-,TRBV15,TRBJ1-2,CATSIRTDNYGYTF
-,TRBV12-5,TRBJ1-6,CASGLGPGSSYNSPLHF
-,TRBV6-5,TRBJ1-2,CASRISIGAGNYGYTF
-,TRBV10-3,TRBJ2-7,CAIRGQGGEQYF
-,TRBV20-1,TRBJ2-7,CSAIRDTNYEQYF
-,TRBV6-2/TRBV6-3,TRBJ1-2,CASSPPDRPYGYTF
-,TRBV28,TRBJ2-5,CASTPLHGTQYF
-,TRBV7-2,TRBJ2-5,CASSRAETQYF
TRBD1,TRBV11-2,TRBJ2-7,CASSLGTGTYEQYF
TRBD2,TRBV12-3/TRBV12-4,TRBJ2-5,CASTRGTSGSFQETQYF
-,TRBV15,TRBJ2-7,CATSRDLTEPYEQYF
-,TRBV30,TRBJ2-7,CAWNPGTGVYEQYF
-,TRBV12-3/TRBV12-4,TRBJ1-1,CASSPDFAEAFF
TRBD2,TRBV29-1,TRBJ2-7,CSVVASGQVEQYF
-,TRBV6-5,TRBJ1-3,CASSYSGGNTIYF
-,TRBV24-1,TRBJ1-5,CATSVTGRTISNQPQHF
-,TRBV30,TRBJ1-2,CAWSDGVGANYGYTF